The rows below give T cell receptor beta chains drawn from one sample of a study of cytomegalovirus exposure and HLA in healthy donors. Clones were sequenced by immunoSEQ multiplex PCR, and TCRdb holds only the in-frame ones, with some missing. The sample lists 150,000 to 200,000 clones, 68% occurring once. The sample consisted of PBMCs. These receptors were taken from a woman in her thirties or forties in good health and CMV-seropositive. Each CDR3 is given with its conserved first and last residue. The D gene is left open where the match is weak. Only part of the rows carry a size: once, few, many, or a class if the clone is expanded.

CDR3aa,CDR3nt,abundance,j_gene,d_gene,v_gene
CASSPGLAGLTDTQYF,TGTGCCAGCAGCCCAGGACTAGCGGGACTCACAGATACGCAGTATTTT,.,TRBJ2-3,TRBD2,TRBV11-2
CASSQATNYGYTF,TGCGCCAGCAGCCAAGCGACAAACTATGGCTACACCTTC,.,TRBJ1-2,.,TRBV4-3
CASSEDSFDGNTIYF,TGTGCCAGCTCAGAAGACAGCTTCGATGGAAACACCATATATTTT,few,TRBJ1-3,.,TRBV18
CASSPSGQAYNEQFF,TGCGCCAGCAGCCCCTCGGGACAGGCCTACAATGAGCAGTTCTTC,medium-sized,TRBJ2-1,TRBD1,TRBV4-3
CASSSTGIATNEKLFF,TGTGCCAGCAGCTCTACAGGGATTGCAACTAATGAAAAACTGTTTTTT,.,TRBJ1-4,.,TRBV11-1
CSVERLEDSINEQFF,TGCAGCGTTGAACGGTTGGAGGATTCGATCAATGAGCAGTTCTTC,.,TRBJ2-1,.,TRBV29-1
CASRGTQLYYEQYF,TGTGCCAGCAGAGGGACACAGTTATACTACGAGCAGTACTTC,.,TRBJ2-7,.,TRBV28
CASTPGGSRRNTEAFF,TGTGCCAGTACTCCTGGAGGGTCCCGTCGGAACACTGAAGCTTTCTTT,.,TRBJ1-1,.,TRBV19
CATSTPGQAYEQYF,TGTGCCACCAGCACCCCGGGACAAGCCTACGAGCAGTACTTC,.,TRBJ2-7,.,TRBV15
CASSSGGETQYF,TGTGCCAGCAGCTCAGGGGGCGAAACCCAGTACTTC,.,TRBJ2-5,TRBD1,TRBV7-2
CASSLASHSPLHF,TGCGCCAGCAGCTTGGCCAGTCATTCACCCCTCCACTTT,.,TRBJ1-6,.,TRBV5-1
CASSRLTYKDREYF,TGTGCCAGCAGTCGCCTAACGTACAAGGACAGGGAGTACTTC,.,TRBJ2-7,TRBD1,TRBV6-5
CASSPEAGYEQYF,TGTGCCAGTAGTCCGGAGGCGGGCTACGAGCAGTACTTC,.,TRBJ2-7,.,TRBV19
CASSLVGGLGEKLFF,TGCGCCAGCAGCTTGGTAGGGGGCTTGGGAGAAAAACTGTTTTTT,few,TRBJ1-4,TRBD1,TRBV5-1
CASSYSTGLTALHF,TGTGCCAGCAGTTACTCCACGGGTTTAACGGCCCTCCACTTT,few,TRBJ1-6,.,TRBV6-5
CASSQEGGWLVGRGLGIQYF,TGTGCCAGCAGCCAAGAGGGTGGCTGGCTAGTGGGTAGGGGTTTGGGGATTCAGTACTTC,.,TRBJ2-4,.,TRBV4-2
CASSEDWDTIYGYTF,TGTGCCAGCAGTGAAGATTGGGACACTATCTATGGCTACACCTTC,.,TRBJ1-2,.,TRBV6-1
CSARPQNTDTQYF,TGCAGCGCCCGCCCTCAGAACACAGATACGCAGTATTTT,.,TRBJ2-3,.,TRBV29-1
CASSEEQGRQPQHF,TGTGCCAGCAGTGAAGAACAGGGTCGACAGCCCCAGCATTTT,.,TRBJ1-5,.,TRBV2
CATSRAQYNEQFF,TGTGCCACCAGCAGAGCACAGTACAATGAGCAGTTCTTC,.,TRBJ2-1,.,TRBV15
CASSLEGLSGFEEKLFF,TGTGCCAGCAGCTTAGAGGGTTTGTCAGGGTTTGAAGAAAAACTGTTTTTT,few,TRBJ1-4,.,TRBV13
CAINPSGRLYEQYF,TGTGCCATCAACCCTAGCGGGAGACTGTACGAGCAGTACTTC,.,TRBJ2-7,TRBD2,TRBV10-3
CANSSPGTGDEQYF,TGTGCCAACAGCTCTCCCGGGACAGGGGACGAGCAGTACTTC,.,TRBJ2-7,TRBD1,TRBV11-2